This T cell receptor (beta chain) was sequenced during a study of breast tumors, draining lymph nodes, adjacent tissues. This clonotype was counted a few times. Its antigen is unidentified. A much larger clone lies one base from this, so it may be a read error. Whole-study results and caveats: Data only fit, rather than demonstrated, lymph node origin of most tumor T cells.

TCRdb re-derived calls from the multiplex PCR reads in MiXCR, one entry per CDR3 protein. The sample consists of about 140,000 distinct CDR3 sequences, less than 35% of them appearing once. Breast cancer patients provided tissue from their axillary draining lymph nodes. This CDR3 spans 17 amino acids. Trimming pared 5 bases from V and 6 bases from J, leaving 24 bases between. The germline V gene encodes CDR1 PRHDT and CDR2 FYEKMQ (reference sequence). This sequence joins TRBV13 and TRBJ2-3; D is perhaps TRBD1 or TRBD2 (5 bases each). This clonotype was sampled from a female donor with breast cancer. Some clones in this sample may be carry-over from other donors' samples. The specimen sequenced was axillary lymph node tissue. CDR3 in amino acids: CASSLPGTLNLGDTQYF. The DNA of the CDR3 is TGTGCCAGCAGCCTGCCGGGGACGCTAAACCTCGGGGATACGCAGTATTTT.